This record looks at one T cell receptor (beta chain) sequence and its context. The isolated RNA, all of it, was reverse transcribed, so expressed TCRB transcripts were what got sequenced. The repertoire was sequenced with immunoSEQ multiplex PCR; TCRdb's copy has only in-frame clones and lacks some. In the table there are 130,000 or so clones, 9.2% of which are singletons. This sample was included in a study of beta chain features in type 1 diabetes. The ends were cut back, 5 bases at V and 0 bases at J, with 13 bases in the middle. This CDR3 is built from 15 residues. Germline CDR1 SGHTA, CDR2 FQGNSA.

This rearrangement joins TRBV7-2 to TRBJ1-2; D is ambiguous. The clonotype was recovered from a man between 18 and 35 years old in good health. Material for sequencing was central memory CD4+ T cells from blood. In DNA, the CDR3 is TGTGCCAGCAGCCCAACGGCAGGTTCTAACTATGGCTACACCTTC. As protein: CASSPTAGSNYGYTF.